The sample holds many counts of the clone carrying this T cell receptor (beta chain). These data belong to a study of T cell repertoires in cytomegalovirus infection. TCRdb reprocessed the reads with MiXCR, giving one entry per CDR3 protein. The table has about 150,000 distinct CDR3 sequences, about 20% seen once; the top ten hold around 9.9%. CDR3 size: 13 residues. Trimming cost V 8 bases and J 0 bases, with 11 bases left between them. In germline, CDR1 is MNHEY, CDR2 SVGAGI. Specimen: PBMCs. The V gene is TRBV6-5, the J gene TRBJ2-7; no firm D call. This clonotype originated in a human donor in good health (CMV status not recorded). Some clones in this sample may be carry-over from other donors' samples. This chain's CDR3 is CASGRPDSYEQYF. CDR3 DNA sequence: TGTGCCAGCGGCCGGCCAGACTCCTACGAGCAGTACTTC.